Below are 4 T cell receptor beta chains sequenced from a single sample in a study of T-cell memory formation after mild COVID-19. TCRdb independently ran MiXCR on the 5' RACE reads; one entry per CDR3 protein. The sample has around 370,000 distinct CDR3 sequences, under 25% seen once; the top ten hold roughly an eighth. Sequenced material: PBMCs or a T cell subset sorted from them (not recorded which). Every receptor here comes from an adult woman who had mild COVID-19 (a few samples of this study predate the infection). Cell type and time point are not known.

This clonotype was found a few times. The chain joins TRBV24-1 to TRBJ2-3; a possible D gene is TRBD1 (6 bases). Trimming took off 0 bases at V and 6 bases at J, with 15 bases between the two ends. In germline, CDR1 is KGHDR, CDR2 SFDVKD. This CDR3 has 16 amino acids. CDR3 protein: CATSDLMTGGWDTQYF. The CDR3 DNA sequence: TGTGCCACCAGTGATTTGATGACAGGAGGATGGGATACGCAGTATTTT.

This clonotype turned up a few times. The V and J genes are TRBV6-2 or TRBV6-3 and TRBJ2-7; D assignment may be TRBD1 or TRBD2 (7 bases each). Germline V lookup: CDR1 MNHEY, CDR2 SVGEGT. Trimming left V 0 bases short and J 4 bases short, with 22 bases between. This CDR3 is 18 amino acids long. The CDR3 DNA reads TGTGCCAGCAGTTACTCAGGGCGGAGGGGGCGCGGGAGTTACGAGCAGTACTTC. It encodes CASSYSGRRGRGSYEQYF.

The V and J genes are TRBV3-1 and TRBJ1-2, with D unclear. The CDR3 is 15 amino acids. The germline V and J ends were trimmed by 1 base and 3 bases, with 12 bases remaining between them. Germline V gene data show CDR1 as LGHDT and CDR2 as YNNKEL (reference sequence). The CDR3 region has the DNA TGTGCCAGCAGCCAAGCGCTGGGTCTCGACTATGGCTACACCTTC. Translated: CASSQALGLDYGYTF.

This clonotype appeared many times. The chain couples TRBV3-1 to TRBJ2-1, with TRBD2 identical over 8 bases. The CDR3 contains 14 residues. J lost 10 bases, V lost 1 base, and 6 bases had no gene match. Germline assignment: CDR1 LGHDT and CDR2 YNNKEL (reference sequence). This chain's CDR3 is CASSQAWASGEQFF. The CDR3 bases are TGTGCCAGCAGCCAAGCTTGGGCTAGCGGGGAGCAGTTCTTC.